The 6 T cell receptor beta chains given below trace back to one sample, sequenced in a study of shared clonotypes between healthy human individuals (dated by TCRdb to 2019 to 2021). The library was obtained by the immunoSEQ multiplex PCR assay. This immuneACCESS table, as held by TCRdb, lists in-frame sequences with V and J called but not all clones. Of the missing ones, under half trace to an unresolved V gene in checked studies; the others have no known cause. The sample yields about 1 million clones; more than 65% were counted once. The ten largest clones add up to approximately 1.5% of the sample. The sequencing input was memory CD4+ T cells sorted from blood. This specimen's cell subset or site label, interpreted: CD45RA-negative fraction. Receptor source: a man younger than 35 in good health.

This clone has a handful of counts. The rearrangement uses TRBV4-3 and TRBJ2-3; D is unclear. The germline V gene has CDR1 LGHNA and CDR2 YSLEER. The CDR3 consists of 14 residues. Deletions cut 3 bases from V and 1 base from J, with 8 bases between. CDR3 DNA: TGCGCCAGCAGCCAGTTAAGGGGCACAGATACGCAGTATTTT. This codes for CASSQLRGTDTQYF.

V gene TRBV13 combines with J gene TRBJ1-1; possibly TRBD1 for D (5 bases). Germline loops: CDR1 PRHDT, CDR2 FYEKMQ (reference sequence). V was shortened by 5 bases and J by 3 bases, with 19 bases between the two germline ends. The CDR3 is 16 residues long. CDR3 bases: TGTGCCAGCAGCCCTGGTTGGGGCGAAACCGACACTGAAGCTTTCTTT. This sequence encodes CASSPGWGETDTEAFF. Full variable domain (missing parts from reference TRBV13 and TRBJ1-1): AAGVIQSPRHLIKEKRETATLKCYPIPRHDTVYWYQQGPGQDPQFLISFYEKMQSDKGSIPDRFSAQQFSDYHSELNMSSLELGDSALYFCASSPGWGETDTEAFFGQGTRLTVV.

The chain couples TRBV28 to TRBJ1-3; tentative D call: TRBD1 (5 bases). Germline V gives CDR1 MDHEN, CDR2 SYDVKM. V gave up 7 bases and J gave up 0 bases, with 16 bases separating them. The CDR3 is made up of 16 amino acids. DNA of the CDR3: TGTGCCAGCATGGGGCAGCAGCTAGACTCTGGAAACACCATATATTTT. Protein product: CASMGQQLDSGNTIYF.

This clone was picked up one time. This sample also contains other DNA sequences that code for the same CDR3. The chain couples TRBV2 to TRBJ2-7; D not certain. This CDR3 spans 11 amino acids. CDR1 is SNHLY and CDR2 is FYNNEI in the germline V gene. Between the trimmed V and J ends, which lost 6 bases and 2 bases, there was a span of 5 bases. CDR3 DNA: TGTGCCAGCAGCCGGACCTACGAGCAGTACTTC. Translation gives CASSRTYEQYF.

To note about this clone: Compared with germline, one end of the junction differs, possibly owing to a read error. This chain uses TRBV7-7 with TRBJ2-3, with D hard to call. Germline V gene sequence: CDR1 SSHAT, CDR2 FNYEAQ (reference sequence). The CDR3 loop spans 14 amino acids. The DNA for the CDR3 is TGTGCTAGCAGCCCCACGGTGGGTTCAGATACGCAGTATTTT. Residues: CASSPTVGSDTQYF.

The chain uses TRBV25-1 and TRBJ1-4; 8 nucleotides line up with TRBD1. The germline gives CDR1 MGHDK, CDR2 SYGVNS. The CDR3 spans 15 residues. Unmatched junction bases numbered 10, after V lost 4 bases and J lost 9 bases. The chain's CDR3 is CASSGTGTGNQKLFF. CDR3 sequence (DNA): TGTGCCAGCAGTGGGACCGGGACAGGCAACCAAAAACTGTTTTTT.